What follows are 25 T cell receptor beta chains derived from one specimen sequenced in a study of post-analysis software for immune sequencing data. The study's findings and limits: Among roughly five TRBV segments more frequent in patients than controls were TRBV5-6, TRBV5-1 and TRBV20-1.

TCR beta cDNA libraries included unique molecular identifiers. TCRdb ran MiXCR on the PCR reads and lists one entry per CDR3 protein. Among roughly 800,000 distinct CDR3 sequences listed, roughly 29% were seen once. These receptors' antigens are unknown. The specimen sequenced was blood. These receptors were obtained from a girl aged 5 to 17 with multiple sclerosis.

This clonotype occurred a few times. The V gene is TRBV10-3, the J gene TRBJ2-3; 8 nucleotides line up with TRBD2. CDR3 length equals 15 residues. Germline lookup yields CDR1 ENHRY and CDR2 SYGVKD. Trimming at V came to 6 bases and at J to 0 bases, leaving 5 bases not matched to a gene. CDR3 region: CAISREGLSTDTQYF. The CDR3 DNA reads as TGTGCCATCAGCCGGGAGGGCCTGAGCACAGATACGCAGTATTTT.

The genes are TRBV10-3 and TRBJ2-3, with D perhaps given as TRBD1 or TRBD2 (6 bases each). Germline CDR1 is ENHRY and CDR2 is SYGVKD. There are 15 residues in the CDR3. Trimming pared 1 base from V and 1 base from J, leaving 9 bases between. The CDR3 loop reads CAISEFGGGTDTQYF. CDR3 sequence (DNA): TGTGCCATCAGTGAGTTCGGGGGCGGCACAGATACGCAGTATTTT.

The chain couples TRBV7-2 to TRBJ2-3; no definite D call. This CDR3 is 17 amino acids long. Trimming left V 1 base short and J 2 bases short, with 16 bases between. Per the germline V gene, CDR1 is SGHTA and CDR2 is FQGNSA. The CDR3 sequence: CASSLGPQPSSTDTQYF. The CDR3 DNA reads TGTGCCAGCAGCTTAGGGCCCCAGCCTTCTTCCACAGATACGCAGTATTTT.

The rearrangement joins TRBV3-1 to TRBJ2-4; D tentatively fits TRBD1 or TRBD2 (5 bases each). The CDR3 spans 15 residues. Trimming stripped 3 bases from V and 13 bases from J, with 22 bases between. Germline V gives CDR1 LGHDT, CDR2 YNNKEL (reference sequence). The CDR3 protein is CASSQGRSTRYGQYF. The CDR3 DNA reads as TGTGCCAGCAGCCAGGGACGATCTACAAGATACGGGCAGTACTTC. The variable domain in full, with the rest retrieved from reference TRBV3-1 and TRBJ2-4, is DTAVSQTPKYLVTQMGNDKSIKCEQNLGHDTMYWYKQDSKKFLKIMFSYNNKELIINETVPNRFSPKSPDKAHLNLHINSLELGDSAVYFCASSQGRSTRYGQYFGAGTRLSVL.

This clonotype turned up a few times. The chain joins TRBV29-1 to TRBJ2-7; D might be TRBD1 (5 bases). Germline V lookup: CDR1 SQVTM, CDR2 ANQGSEA. The CDR3 covers 13 residues. The V end was cut by 4 bases, the J end by 4 bases, with 14 bases between. CDR3 nucleotide sequence: TGCAGCGTTGTCGTGGGAAGGGGATACGAGCAGTACTTC. It yields the protein CSVVVGRGYEQYF.

This rearrangement joins TRBV4-3 to TRBJ2-3; D possibly corresponds to TRBD2 (6 bases). CDR1 and CDR2 from the germline V gene are LGHNA and YSLEER. V was trimmed by 0 bases and J by 6 bases, leaving 22 bases between them. The CDR3 has 18 residues. The CDR3 sequence: CASSQDLSGSGRRDTQYF. CDR3 nucleotides: TGCGCCAGCAGCCAAGACCTGTCCGGTAGCGGCCGGAGGGATACGCAGTATTTT.

There are a few counts of this clonotype. V gene TRBV21-1 combines with J gene TRBJ2-7; the tabulated D call, TRBD2, remains unverified against the DNA. TRBV21-1 has pseudogene status. This CDR3 comprises 14 residues. The CDR3 loop reads CASSEGPDIYEQYF. The DNA of the CDR3 is TGTGCCAGCAGCGAGGGCCCCGATATCTACGAGCAGTACTTC.

The chain uses TRBV7-7 and TRBJ2-1; either TRBD1 or TRBD2 may supply D (5 bases each). Germline CDR1 reads SSHAT; CDR2 reads FNYEAQ (reference sequence). Trimming shortened V by 5 bases and J by 12 bases, and 17 bases separated the two germline ends. The CDR3 consists of 13 residues. The CDR3 sequence is CASSAALGGGQFF. The DNA of the CDR3 is TGTGCCAGCAGCGCCGCTCTTGGTGGGGGGCAGTTCTTC.

This clonotype was picked up a small number of times. V is TRBV3-1 and J is TRBJ1-2, with D unresolved. The germline V and J ends were trimmed by 0 bases and 4 bases, with 12 bases remaining between them. CDR3 length equals 15 residues. Per germline, CDR1 LGHDT and CDR2 YNNKEL (reference sequence). This CDR3 is CASSQDLTRAYGYTF. The CDR3 DNA sequence: TGTGCCAGCAGCCAAGATCTGACGAGAGCCTATGGCTACACCTTC.

This chain links TRBV20-1 with TRBJ1-5; D may be TRBD1 (5 bases). Germline CDR1 is DFQATT and CDR2 is SNEGSKA (reference sequence). CDR3 length: 13 residues. Trimming pared 3 bases from V and 7 bases from J, leaving 13 bases between. As DNA, the CDR3 is TGCAGTGCTAGTTGGAGGGGTAGGCAGCCCCAGCATTTT. Protein sequence: CSASWRGRQPQHF.

The V gene is TRBV20-1, the J gene TRBJ1-1; TRBD1 is a possible D gene (5 bases). In germline, CDR1 is DFQATT, CDR2 SNEGSKA (reference sequence). The CDR3 extends over 17 amino acids. Trimming took off 1 base at V and 1 base at J, with 19 bases between the two ends. For the CDR3, the DNA is TGCAGTGCTAGAGCATATGTGGGAGGACACCCGAACACTGAAGCTTTCTTT. Amino acid sequence: CSARAYVGGHPNTEAFF.

The V gene is TRBV12-3 or TRBV12-4, the J gene TRBJ1-5, with TRBD1 matching over 9 bases. Trimming cost V 5 bases and J 3 bases; bases outside gene matches: 8. The CDR3 runs to 16 residues. CDR3 sequence (DNA): TGTGCCAGCAGTAAAACTACAGGGGGCACCAATCAGCCCCAGCATTTT. Its protein product is CASSKTTGGTNQPQHF.

This rearrangement joins TRBV25-1 to TRBJ2-1, with TRBD1 identical over 7 bases. This CDR3 contains 22 residues. The V gene end was trimmed by 6 bases and the J gene end by 3 bases; junction bases not matched to a gene: 29. Germline values: CDR1 MGHDK, CDR2 SYGVNS. The CDR3 sequence: CASRNTPPATGFNDPRYNEQFF. DNA for the CDR3: TGTGCCAGCAGAAATACTCCGCCGGCGACAGGGTTCAACGATCCTCGCTACAATGAGCAGTTCTTC.

This sequence joins TRBV6-5 and TRBJ2-7; 9 nucleotides line up with TRBD1. The CDR3 has 14 residues. V dropped 7 bases and J dropped 5; count of bases not matched to a gene: 9. CDR1 MNHEY and CDR2 SVGAGI come from the germline V gene. The CDR3 DNA reads TGTGCCAGCACAAAGGTGGGACAGGGCCACGAGCAGTACTTC. It translates to CASTKVGQGHEQYF.

J is TRBJ2-1 and V is TRBV11-3; maybe TRBD1 (8 bases). CDR3 size: 15 residues. The germline CDR1 and CDR2 sequences are SGHNT and YENEEA. Trimming took off 5 bases at V and 6 bases at J, with 17 bases between the two ends. The CDR3 sequence: CASSGGAGGFNEQFF. DNA of the CDR3: TGTGCCAGCAGCGGGGGGGCAGGGGGCTTCAATGAGCAGTTCTTC.

This clonotype occurred a few times. V usage is TRBV15 and J usage is TRBJ1-4; the match to TRBD1 covers 9 bases. J gave up 7 bases and V 3 bases, and 6 bases lay outside the gene matches. Per the germline V gene, CDR1 is LNHNV and CDR2 is YYDKDF (reference sequence). This CDR3 has 15 amino acids. CDR3 sequence: CATSSSTGGGEKLFF. The CDR3 nucleotides are TGTGCCACCAGCAGCTCAACAGGGGGCGGTGAAAAACTGTTTTTT. Filled out from reference TRBV15 and TRBJ1-4, the complete variable domain reads DAMVIQNPRYQVTQFGKPVTLSCSQTLNHNVMYWYQQKSSQAPKLLFHYYDKDFNNEADTPDNFQSRRPNTSFCFLDIRSPGLGDTAMYLCATSSSTGGGEKLFFGSGTQLSVL.

This clonotype has a handful of counts. The chain has TRBV27 and TRBJ1-1, with unresolved D. V lost 7 bases to trimming and J lost 3 bases, with 21 bases between them. CDR3 length: 16 residues. Germline lookup yields CDR1 MNHEY and CDR2 SMNVEV (reference sequence). This CDR3 is CASTRRYLSPDTEAFF. The CDR3 region has the DNA TGTGCCAGCACACGACGGTACCTGTCCCCGGACACTGAAGCTTTCTTT.

This rearrangement joins TRBV5-1 to TRBJ1-2; D is uncertain. CDR3 length equals 12 residues. The V end lost 4 bases, the J end lost 8 bases, and 12 bases lay between the germline ends. Germline CDR1 and CDR2: SGHRS and YFSETQ. The DNA for the CDR3 is TGCGCCAGCAGCGCGGGATACGTGGGCTACACCTTC. It encodes CASSAGYVGYTF.

This clonotype appeared a few times. V gene TRBV12-3 or TRBV12-4 combines with J gene TRBJ2-7; possibly TRBD1 for D (6 bases). The V gene lost 4 bases and the J gene lost 2 bases, with 15 bases spanning the gap. The CDR3 is made up of 15 amino acids. The CDR3 DNA reads TGTGCCAGCAGTTCATTGTCCAGGGGCCCCTACGAGCAGTACTTC. Protein: CASSSLSRGPYEQYF.

This clonotype occurred a few times. V and J are TRBV5-4 and TRBJ2-7, with D perhaps being TRBD1 or TRBD2 (5 bases each). Germline lookup yields CDR1 SGHNT and CDR2 YYREEE (reference sequence). The V and J ends lost 4 bases and 3 bases respectively, with 14 bases between them. CDR3 size: 14 residues. Here the CDR3 reads CASSIPGRNYEQYF. The DNA for the CDR3 is TGTGCCAGCAGCATCCCGGGACGGAACTACGAGCAGTACTTC.

V usage is TRBV7-2 and J usage is TRBJ2-1; D is unclear. V lost 5 bases and J 3 bases, leaving 14 bases between the germline ends. The CDR3 contains 15 residues. Germline lookup yields CDR1 SGHTA and CDR2 FQGNSA. The CDR3 here is CASSPRTFNYNEQFF. Written as DNA, the CDR3 is TGTGCCAGCAGCCCAAGGACGTTTAACTACAATGAGCAGTTCTTC.

This clonotype showed up many times. This chain connects TRBV3-1 to TRBJ2-3; D may correspond to TRBD1 or TRBD2 (5 bases each). Between the trimmed V and J ends, which lost 4 bases and 4 bases, there was a span of 15 bases. Germline V lookup: CDR1 LGHDT, CDR2 YNNKEL (reference sequence). The CDR3 covers 15 residues. The CDR3 coding sequence is TGTGCCAGCAGCCCCAGGGCTAGCACCGCAGATACGCAGTATTTT. Translating gives CASSPRASTADTQYF.

The chain links TRBV14 to TRBJ2-5, with TRBD1 identical over 8 bases. The ends lost 6 bases at V and 1 base at J; junction bases unmatched: 7. The CDR3 totals 15 residues. Germline values: CDR1 SGHDN, CDR2 FVKESK. The CDR3 here is CASSSTGTGQETQYF. Written as DNA, the CDR3 is TGTGCCAGCAGTTCCACCGGGACAGGCCAAGAGACCCAGTACTTC.

There are a few counts of this clonotype. The chain couples TRBV18 to TRBJ2-5, with D perhaps matching TRBD1 (6 bases). Germline V gives CDR1 KGHSH, CDR2 LQKENI. The ends were cut back, 1 base at V and 5 bases at J, with 14 bases in the middle. The CDR3 contains 15 residues. As DNA, the CDR3 is TGTGCCAGCTCACCACAACAGGGTCATGGGGAGACCCAGTACTTC. It yields the protein CASSPQQGHGETQYF.

The rearrangement joins TRBV29-1 to TRBJ2-3; the match to TRBD2 covers 9 bases. Unmatched junction bases numbered 8, after V lost 2 bases and J lost 5 bases. The germline V gene encodes CDR1 SQVTM and CDR2 ANQGSEA. The CDR3 consists of 15 residues. The CDR3 DNA reads as TGCAGCGTTGAATGGTGGGGGCGGGAGGGAGATACGCAGTATTTT. Protein: CSVEWWGREGDTQYF.